A single sample gave rise to the 2 T cell receptor beta chains below, sequenced in a study of cytomegalovirus exposure and HLA in healthy donors. Primers included in the PCR were 60 Vbeta and 13 Jbeta primers. Generated by immunoSEQ multiplex PCR, the TCRdb table keeps only in-frame clones and is missing some. Of over 110,000 clones in the sample, 80% were seen once. Sequencing was carried out using PBMCs. These receptors all stem from a man aged 40-50 years in good health and CMV-seronegative.

CDR3 protein: CASSLVNRNTGELFF. As DNA, the CDR3 is TGTGCCAGCAGTTTAGTTAATAGGAACACCGGGGAGCTGTTTTTT. V and J are TRBV28 and TRBJ2-2; no definite D call. Germline V CDR1 and CDR2: MDHEN, SYDVKM. Trimming cost V 2 bases and J 1 base, with 8 bases left between them. CDR3 size: 15 residues.

The chain uses TRBV28 and TRBJ1-4, with a tentative D call TRBD1 (6 bases). The CDR3 consists of 14 residues. The V gene's germline CDR1 is MDHEN and CDR2 SYDVKM. V lost 3 bases to trimming and J lost 8 bases, with 13 bases between them. This CDR3 reads CASSFGGREEKLFF. CDR3 in DNA: TGTGCCAGCAGTTTCGGGGGGCGGGAGGAAAAACTGTTTTTT. Using reference TRBV28 and TRBJ1-4 for the parts outside the CDR3, the full variable domain is DVKVTQSSRYLVKRTGEKVFLECVQDMDHENMFWYRQDPGLGLRLIYFSYDVKMKEKGDIPEGYSVSREKKERFSLILESASTNQTSMYLCASSFGGREEKLFFGSGTQLSVL.